This T cell receptor (beta chain) is drawn from a study of OX40 agonist ivuxolimab in advanced cancers. Data came from immunoSEQ multiplex PCR; TCRdb stores just in-frame clones and leaves some out. This table holds 70,000 to 80,000 clones, roughly 90% found once. Germline values: CDR1 KGHSH, CDR2 LQKENI. The CDR3 is 15 amino acids. The sequence came from an adult with an advanced solid tumor such as melanoma, head and neck, liver or kidney cancer. The gene calls are TRBV18 and TRBJ2-5; 7 nucleotides line up with TRBD1. The DNA end lines up better with TRBJ2-7; the J call may be wrong. The sequenced sample was CD4+ or CD8+ T cells sorted from blood, obtained in a trial of the OX40 agonist ivuxolimab. The CDR3 spells CASSPFTGEPYEQYF. In nucleotides, the CDR3 is TGTGCCAGCTCACCCTTTACAGGGGAACCCTACGAGCAGTACTTC.